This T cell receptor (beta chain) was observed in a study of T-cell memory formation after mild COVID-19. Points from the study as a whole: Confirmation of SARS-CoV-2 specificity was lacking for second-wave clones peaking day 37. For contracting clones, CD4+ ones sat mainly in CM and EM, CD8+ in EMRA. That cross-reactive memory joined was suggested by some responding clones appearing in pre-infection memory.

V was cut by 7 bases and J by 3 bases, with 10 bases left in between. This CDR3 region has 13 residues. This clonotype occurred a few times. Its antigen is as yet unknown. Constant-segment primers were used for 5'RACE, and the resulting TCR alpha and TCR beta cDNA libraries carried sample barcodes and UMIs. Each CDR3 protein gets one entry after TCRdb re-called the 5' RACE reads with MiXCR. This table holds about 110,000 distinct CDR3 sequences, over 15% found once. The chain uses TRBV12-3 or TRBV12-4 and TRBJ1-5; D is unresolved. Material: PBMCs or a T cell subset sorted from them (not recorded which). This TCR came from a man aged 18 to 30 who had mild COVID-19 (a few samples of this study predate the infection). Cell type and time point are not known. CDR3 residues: CASTGRINQPQHF. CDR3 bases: TGTGCCAGCACCGGACGCATCAATCAGCCCCAGCATTTT.